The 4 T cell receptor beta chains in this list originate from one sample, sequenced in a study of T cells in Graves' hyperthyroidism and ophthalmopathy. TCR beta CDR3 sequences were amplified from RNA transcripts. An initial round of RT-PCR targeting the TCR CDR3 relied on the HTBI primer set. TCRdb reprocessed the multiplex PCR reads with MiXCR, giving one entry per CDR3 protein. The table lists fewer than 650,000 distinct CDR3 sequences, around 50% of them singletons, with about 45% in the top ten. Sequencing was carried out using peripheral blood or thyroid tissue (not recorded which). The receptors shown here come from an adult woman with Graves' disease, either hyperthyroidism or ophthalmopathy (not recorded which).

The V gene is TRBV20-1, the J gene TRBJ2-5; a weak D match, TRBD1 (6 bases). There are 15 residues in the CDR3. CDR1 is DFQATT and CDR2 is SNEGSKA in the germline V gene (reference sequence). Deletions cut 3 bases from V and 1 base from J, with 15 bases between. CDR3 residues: CSARDPGQSQETQYF. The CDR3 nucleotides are TGCAGTGCTAGGGATCCAGGACAGAGCCAAGAGACCCAGTACTTC.

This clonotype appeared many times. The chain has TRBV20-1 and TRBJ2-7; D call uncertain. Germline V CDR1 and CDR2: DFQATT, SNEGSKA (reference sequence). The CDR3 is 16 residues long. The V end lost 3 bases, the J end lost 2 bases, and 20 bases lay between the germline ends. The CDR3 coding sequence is TGCAGTGCTAGGTCCGTGCAGCAGAACATCCCCTACGAGCAGTACTTC. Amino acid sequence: CSARSVQQNIPYEQYF.

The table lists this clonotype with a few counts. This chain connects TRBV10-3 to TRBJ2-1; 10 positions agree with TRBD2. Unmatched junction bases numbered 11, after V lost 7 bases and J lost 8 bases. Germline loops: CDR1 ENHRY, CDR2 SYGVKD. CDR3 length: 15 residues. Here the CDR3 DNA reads TGTGCCATCAACGAGCGGGAGGGCCTGAGCGATGAGCAGTTCTTC. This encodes CAINEREGLSDEQFF.

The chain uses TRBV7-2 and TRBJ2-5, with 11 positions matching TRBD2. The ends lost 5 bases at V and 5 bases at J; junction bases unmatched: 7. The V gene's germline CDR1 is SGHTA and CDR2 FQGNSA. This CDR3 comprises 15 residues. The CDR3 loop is CASSVQLAGAETQYF. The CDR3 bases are TGTGCCAGCAGCGTCCAACTAGCGGGAGCGGAGACCCAGTACTTC.